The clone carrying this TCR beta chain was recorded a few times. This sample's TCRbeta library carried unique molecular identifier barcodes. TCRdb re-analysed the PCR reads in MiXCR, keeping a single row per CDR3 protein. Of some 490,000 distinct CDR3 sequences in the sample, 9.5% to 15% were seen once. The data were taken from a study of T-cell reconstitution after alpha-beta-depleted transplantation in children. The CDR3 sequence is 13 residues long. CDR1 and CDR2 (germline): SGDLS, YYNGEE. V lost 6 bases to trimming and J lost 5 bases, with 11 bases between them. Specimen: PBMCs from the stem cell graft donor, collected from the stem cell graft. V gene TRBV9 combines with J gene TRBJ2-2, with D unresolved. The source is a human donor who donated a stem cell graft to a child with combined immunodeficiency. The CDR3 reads CASMQDLTGELFF. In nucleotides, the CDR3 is TGTGCCAGCATGCAGGACCTAACCGGGGAGCTGTTTTTT.